This T cell receptor beta chain was observed in a study of a mutant IDH1 vaccine in newly diagnosed glioma. Study summary: Patients came in for eight vaccinations, in weeks 1, 3, 5, 7, 11, 15, 19 and 23. Patients arrived already treated with radiotherapy, temozolomide, or both, most having had both.

Generated by immunoSEQ multiplex PCR, the TCRdb table keeps only in-frame clones and is missing some. The sample carries 70,000 to 90,000 clones, roughly 85% recorded once. Time point meaning: week 23, last vaccination. Mutant IDH1 20-mer peptide, at 300 ug, made up each vaccine dose, with topical imiquimod. Points on this clone: Its antigen remains unidentified.

The CDR3 extends over 15 amino acids. V gave up 1 base and J gave up 7 bases; unmatched junction bases: 7. CDR1 SEHNR and CDR2 FQNEAQ come from the germline V gene (reference sequence). The sequenced sample was PBMCs, obtained from a glioma patient whose treatment included an IDH1 peptide vaccine. This chain uses TRBV7-9 with TRBJ2-1; 7 bases map to TRBD2. This TCR came from a young man with glioma. Some clones in this sample may be carry-over from other donors' samples. The CDR3, as DNA: TGTGCCAGCAGCTTAGGCGGGAGACCGCAGAATGAGCAGTTCTTC. Protein product: CASSLGGRPQNEQFF.